This entry describes one T cell receptor beta chain. Germline lookup yields CDR1 SGHVS and CDR2 FQNEAQ. Trimming cost V 5 bases and J 4 bases; bases outside gene matches: 5. There are 15 residues in the CDR3. The record originates from a study of blood T cell repertoires in COVID-19. Study-level information: Spain, Italy and the United States supplied samples that represented acute and convalescent COVID-19.

Generated by immunoSEQ multiplex PCR, the TCRdb table keeps only in-frame clones and is missing some. The sample records some 31,000 clones, about 91% being singletons. The specimen sequenced was peripheral blood. The gene calls are TRBV7-8 and TRBJ1-6, with TRBD1 identical over 7 bases. This sequence originates from a man aged 45-65 years with active COVID-19. The chain's CDR3 is CASSEVTGYNSPLHF. The DNA of the CDR3 is TGTGCCAGCAGCGAGGTGACAGGGTATAATTCACCCCTCCACTTT.